This entry describes one TCR beta chain. These data come from a study of blood T cell repertoires in COVID-19. Per the original methods: Estimates of nucleated cell counts were drawn from the amplification of reference gene primers. The assay was immunoSEQ multiplex PCR, and TCRdb's table has in-frame clones only and misses some. V and J calls and clone size are copied from that table; D and trimming were computed from the DNA. The sample lists nearly 400,000 clones, just under 90% occurring once. Germline CDR1 and CDR2: LGHNT and FRNRAP. This CDR3 is built from 12 residues. The V gene lost 3 bases and the J gene lost 4 bases, with 4 bases spanning the gap. Participants came from roughly 23 US areas, aged about 18 to 89 years. Participants had their cohort set by participant-reported clinical history.

Sequenced input: PBMCs or T cells enriched from blood (not recorded which). This chain joins TRBV12-5 and TRBJ2-1; D not certain. The receptor was derived from a woman aged 25 to 45 who had recovered from COVID-19. The CDR3 DNA sequence: TGTGCTAGTGGTTTACTTTACAATGAGCAGTTCTTC. It is translated as CASGLLYNEQFF.